This T cell receptor beta chain was recorded in a study of control samples from healthy donors and cancer patients. The table came from immunoSEQ multiplex PCR; TCRdb's copy has only in-frame clones and leaves some out. The table has 100,000 to 150,000 clones, 75% to 95% seen once. There are 12 residues in the CDR3. Trimming removed 10 bases from V and 5 bases from J, with 12 bases in between. The chain is built from TRBV12-3 or TRBV12-4 and TRBJ1-5; D remains unclear. The receptor's source is a man aged 35-49 years in good health. The sample was blood. The CDR3 loop is CAISDRDQPQHF. CDR3 nucleotides: TGTGCCATTTCGGACCGAGATCAGCCCCAGCATTTT.